The 31 T cell receptor beta chains below all came from one sample that was sequenced in a study of blood T cells in healthy people across ages. Sample-barcoded 5' priming and a J-beta primer mix drove a second PCR of about 7 to 12 cycles. TCRdb re-derived calls from the 5' RACE reads in MiXCR, one entry per CDR3 protein. The table has over 1,300,000 distinct CDR3 sequences, roughly 64% seen once. Material for sequencing was blood. Source of these receptors: a man in his late teens or twenties in good health.

A single count supports this clonotype. The J gene is TRBJ1-1, the V gene TRBV12-3 or TRBV12-4; D not resolved. This CDR3 has 12 residues. Deletions cut 6 bases from V and 7 bases from J, with 12 bases between. CDR3 residues: CASSRRVGEAFF. The CDR3 DNA is TGTGCCAGCAGCCGGAGGGTGGGTGAAGCTTTCTTT.

This clonotype occurred many times. V and J are TRBV3-1 and TRBJ2-7, with 8 bases that match TRBD2. The CDR3 is 14 amino acids. Trimming took 1 base from V and 4 from J; bases not matched to a gene: 3. CDR1 LGHDT and CDR2 YNNKEL come from the germline V gene (reference sequence). The CDR3 bases are TGTGCCAGCAGCCAAGCGGGGGGGCTGTACGAGCAGTACTTC. Its translation is CASSQAGGLYEQYF.

This chain connects TRBV6-5 to TRBJ2-1; 7 positions match TRBD1. The CDR3 sequence is 15 residues long. The V gene's germline CDR1 is MNHEY and CDR2 SVGAGI. Trimming took 5 bases from V and 2 from J; bases not matched to a gene: 6. CDR3 residues: CASSQRTGTYNEQFF. In nucleotides, the CDR3 is TGTGCCAGCAGTCAGAGGACAGGCACCTACAATGAGCAGTTCTTC.

The rearrangement links TRBV28 to TRBJ2-5; 8 bases agree with TRBD1. The CDR3 is 15 residues long. Germline V lookup: CDR1 MDHEN, CDR2 SYDVKM. V lost 5 bases, J lost 2 bases, and 7 bases stayed unmatched. CDR3: CASSTWTGKQETQYF. CDR3 sequence (DNA): TGTGCCAGCAGTACTTGGACAGGGAAACAAGAGACCCAGTACTTC.

This chain joins TRBV20-1 and TRBJ1-5, with D possibly matching TRBD1 (5 bases). The ends were cut back, 0 bases at V and 7 bases at J, with 28 bases in the middle. Germline-derived CDR1 and CDR2 are DFQATT and SNEGSKA (reference sequence). The CDR3 contains 19 residues. The CDR3 loop is CSARDSEFGGRRYEQPQHF. The CDR3 DNA is TGCAGTGCTAGAGATAGTGAATTCGGGGGTCGCAGATATGAGCAGCCCCAGCATTTT.

This clonotype was seen a handful of times. The rearrangement uses TRBV29-1 and TRBJ2-5; D might be TRBD1 or TRBD2, each matching 6 bases. The CDR3 length is 15 residues. With 5 bases removed from V and 2 bases from J, the gap between germline ends came to 18 bases. CDR1 is SQVTM and CDR2 is ANQGSEA in the germline V gene. DNA for the CDR3: TGCAGCGTTCGTTTCGGGGGCGCCGGACAAGAGACCCAGTACTTC. It specifies CSVRFGGAGQETQYF.

The rearrangement uses TRBV12-3 or TRBV12-4 and TRBJ1-1, with D possibly matching TRBD1 (6 bases). The CDR3 totals 15 residues. V was pared by 6 bases and J by 1 base, with 15 bases between. CDR3 DNA sequence: TGTGCCAGCAGGCCCCCGACAGGAACGAACACTGAAGCTTTCTTT. Translating gives CASRPPTGTNTEAFF.

The chain links TRBV10-2 to TRBJ1-1; D call uncertain. The CDR3 covers 17 residues. V shed 0 bases and J shed 1 base, with 15 bases lying between them. CDR1 is WSHSY and CDR2 is SAAADI in the germline V gene. In DNA form, the CDR3 reads TGCGCCAGCAGTGAGTCGCGTCTGGACGGTGAGAACACTGAAGCTTTCTTT. This encodes CASSESRLDGENTEAFF.

This clonotype came up a few times. The chain combines TRBV12-3 or TRBV12-4 with TRBJ2-3, with TRBD2 matching 13 bases. This CDR3 has 16 amino acids. J lost 10 bases, V lost 3 bases, and 10 bases had no gene match. CDR3 protein: CASSLGTGTSGTPQYF. CDR3 in DNA: TGTGCCAGCAGTTTGGGGACCGGGACTAGCGGGACTCCGCAGTATTTT.

The chain has TRBV6-2 or TRBV6-3 and TRBJ1-3, with no clear D. Germline V lookup: CDR1 MNHEY, CDR2 SVGEGT. V was cut by 7 bases and J by 0 bases, with 7 bases left in between. This CDR3 is built from 13 residues. CDR3 bases: TGTGCCAGCACCGGATTCTCTGGAAACACCATATATTTT. Its protein product is CASTGFSGNTIYF.

The chain carries TRBV9 and TRBJ2-6; no clear D. V was clipped by 1 base and J by 0 bases, with 11 bases between them. The CDR3 loop spans 17 amino acids. Germline values: CDR1 SGDLS, CDR2 YYNGEE. CDR3 DNA: TGTGCCAGCAGCGTAAAGACACCTACCTCTGGGGCCAACGTCCTGACTTTC. It codes for CASSVKTPTSGANVLTF.

Only a few counts were recorded for this clonotype. The chain links TRBV12-5 to TRBJ1-5, with 8 bases fitting TRBD1. The CDR3 has 13 residues. The V gene end was trimmed by 4 bases and the J gene end by 6 bases; junction bases not matched to a gene: 2. CDR1 and CDR2 (germline): LGHNT, FRNRAP. The CDR3 region is CASGSGGPQPQHF. In nucleotides, the CDR3 is TGTGCTAGTGGTTCAGGGGGCCCTCAGCCCCAGCATTTT.

V is TRBV5-1 and J is TRBJ2-7; D is ambiguous. CDR1 and CDR2 from the germline V gene are SGHRS and YFSETQ. Trimming removed 4 bases from V and 6 bases from J, with 8 bases in between. The CDR3 runs 11 residues. CDR3 in DNA: TGCGCCAGCAGCGAGCACAGCGAGCAGTACTTC. Protein: CASSEHSEQYF. The full variable domain, with the rest looked up from reference TRBV5-1 and TRBJ2-7, is KAGVTQTPRYLIKTRGQQVTLSCSPISGHRSVSWYQQTPGQGLQFLFEYFSETQRNKGNFPGRFSGRQFSNSRSEMNVSTLELGDSALYLCASSEHSEQYFGPGTRLTVT.

The chain has TRBV29-1 and TRBJ2-5; D gene ambiguous. Germline CDR1 SQVTM, CDR2 ANQGSEA. Trimming took off 1 base at V and 11 bases at J, with 17 bases between the two ends. The length of the CDR3 is 13 residues. The CDR3 sequence is CSVEVSDLVEQYF. As DNA, the CDR3 is TGCAGCGTTGAAGTATCAGACCTTGTCGAACAGTACTTC.

J is TRBJ1-1 and V is TRBV28, with D tentatively TRBD1 (6 bases). Germline values: CDR1 MDHEN, CDR2 SYDVKM. With 5 bases removed from V and 11 bases from J, the gap between germline ends came to 12 bases. The CDR3 extends over 11 amino acids. The CDR3 here is CASSHGGAAFF. The CDR3 DNA sequence: TGTGCCAGCAGTCATGGGGGGGCTGCTTTCTTT. Full variable domain (remainder filled in from reference TRBV28 and TRBJ1-1): DVKVTQSSRYLVKRTGEKVFLECVQDMDHENMFWYRQDPGLGLRLIYFSYDVKMKEKGDIPEGYSVSREKKERFSLILESASTNQTSMYLCASSHGGAAFFGQGTRLTVV.

This chain joins TRBV4-1 and TRBJ2-2; TRBD1 matches at 9 bases. Germline V gene lookup returns CDR1 MGHRA and CDR2 YSYEKL. The CDR3 spans 16 residues. V lost 4 bases, J lost 7 bases, and 10 bases stayed unmatched. Here the CDR3 reads CASSLAGTGSFGELFF. The CDR3 DNA reads as TGCGCCAGCAGCCTAGCCGGGACAGGGAGTTTCGGGGAGCTGTTTTTT.

This chain uses TRBV5-1 with TRBJ1-2, with a tentative D call TRBD1 (5 bases). The CDR3 runs 15 residues. Trimming pared 1 base from V and 6 bases from J, leaving 16 bases between. Germline CDR1 SGHRS, CDR2 YFSETQ. The CDR3 DNA follows: TGCGCCAGCAGCTTGAGGTTCGCGGGGCGGGATGGCTACACCTTC. This translates into CASSLRFAGRDGYTF.

V gene TRBV7-9 combines with J gene TRBJ1-4; D ambiguous. Germline V gene sequence: CDR1 SEHNR, CDR2 FQNEAQ (reference sequence). CDR3 size: 14 residues. The V end lost 1 base, the J end lost 5 bases, and 8 bases lay between the germline ends. The CDR3 is CASSLDPRNEKLFF. Written as DNA, the CDR3 is TGTGCCAGCAGCTTAGATCCCAGAAATGAAAAACTGTTTTTT.

This clonotype was observed a handful of times. The V and J genes are TRBV14 and TRBJ2-5; D is possibly TRBD1 (6 bases). The V and J ends lost 0 bases and 4 bases respectively, with 12 bases between them. CDR3 length equals 15 residues. Germline assignment: CDR1 SGHDN and CDR2 FVKESK. This chain's CDR3 is CASSQEKARGETQYF. CDR3 bases: TGTGCCAGCAGCCAAGAGAAGGCCAGGGGAGAGACCCAGTACTTC.

J is TRBJ2-5 and V is TRBV6-1, with a weak D call TRBD1 (6 bases). The ends were cut back, 0 bases at V and 2 bases at J, with 7 bases in the middle. Germline lookup yields CDR1 MNHNS and CDR2 SASEGT. The CDR3 contains 14 residues. The CDR3 region has the DNA TGTGCCAGCAGTGAAGCCGACAGGCAAGAGACCCAGTACTTC. It specifies CASSEADRQETQYF.

The genes are TRBV4-1 and TRBJ2-7; D is possibly TRBD1 (5 bases). Germline V lookup: CDR1 MGHRA, CDR2 YSYEKL. This CDR3 is built from 15 residues. Trimming shortened V by 5 bases and J by 5 bases, and 19 bases separated the two germline ends. The CDR3 is CASSNPNGQGNEQYF. The CDR3 DNA sequence: TGCGCCAGCAGCAACCCGAACGGACAAGGCAACGAGCAGTACTTC.

This clonotype occurred once. V gene TRBV6-1 combines with J gene TRBJ2-3, with a weak D call TRBD2 (6 bases). The CDR3 totals 15 residues. The germline gives CDR1 MNHNS, CDR2 SASEGT. V was trimmed by 1 base and J by 3 bases, leaving 11 bases between them. The CDR3 sequence: CASSEGKEGTDTQYF. The CDR3 DNA sequence: TGTGCCAGCAGTGAAGGGAAGGAGGGAACAGATACGCAGTATTTT.

This chain joins TRBV28 and TRBJ2-1; D remains ambiguous. Germline lookup yields CDR1 MDHEN and CDR2 SYDVKM. The CDR3 sequence is 14 residues long. With 3 bases removed from V and 0 bases from J, the gap between germline ends came to 6 bases. This CDR3 reads CASSFYSSYNEQFF. The DNA for the CDR3 is TGTGCCAGCAGTTTTTACAGCTCCTACAATGAGCAGTTCTTC.

This rearrangement joins TRBV5-5 to TRBJ1-5; TRBD1 might be the D (6 bases). From germline, CDR1 is SGHKS and CDR2 YYEKEE (reference sequence). The CDR3 consists of 17 residues. Trimming took 2 bases from V and 0 from J, leaving 15 bases between them. The CDR3 region is CASSLGDDRYSNQPQHF. The CDR3 region has the DNA TGTGCCAGCAGCTTAGGAGATGACAGGTATAGCAATCAGCCCCAGCATTTT.

As for this clonotype: An end of the junction differs from the germline gene, which may be a read error. This chain joins TRBV15 and TRBJ2-3; tentative D call: TRBD2 (5 bases). The CDR3 has 14 amino acids. CDR1 is LNHNV, CDR2 YYDKDF, per germline (reference sequence). CDR3 sequence: CASSRETRRDTQYF. CDR3 bases: TGTGCCTCCAGCAGAGAAACAAGGAGGGATACGCAGTATTTT.

This clonotype was detected a few times. V gene TRBV14 combines with J gene TRBJ2-3; no firm D call. Germline V gene lookup returns CDR1 SGHDN and CDR2 FVKESK. V was shortened by 4 bases and J by 1 base, with 15 bases between the two germline ends. The CDR3 loop spans 16 amino acids. CDR3 bases: TGTGCCAGCAGCCCCAATGGGATGTGGGGCACAGATACGCAGTATTTT. This sequence encodes CASSPNGMWGTDTQYF.

This chain connects TRBV5-1 to TRBJ1-2; D is possibly TRBD1 (6 bases). V lost 0 bases, J lost 5 bases, and 11 bases lay in between. The CDR3 extends over 14 amino acids. CDR1 and CDR2 from the germline V gene are SGHRS and YFSETQ. The CDR3 here is CASSLDGQPYGYTF. The CDR3, as DNA: TGCGCCAGCAGCTTGGATGGACAGCCATATGGCTACACCTTC.

The rearrangement links TRBV7-2 to TRBJ2-3; 8 bases match TRBD1. V gave up 5 bases and J gave up 1 base; unmatched junction bases: 14. This CDR3 comprises 18 residues. The germline gives CDR1 SGHTA, CDR2 FQGNSA. The CDR3 sequence: CASSRRGQPGQGTDTQYF. CDR3 bases: TGTGCCAGCAGCCGCAGGGGGCAACCTGGTCAGGGCACAGATACGCAGTATTTT. The variable domain in full, completed from reference TRBV7-2 and TRBJ2-3, reads GAGVSQSPSNKVTEKGKDVELRCDPISGHTALYWYRQSLGQGLEFLIYFQGNSAPDKSGLPSDRFSAERTGGSVSTLTIQRTQQEDSAVYLCASSRRGQPGQGTDTQYFGPGTRLTVL.

The chain uses TRBV7-9 and TRBJ2-3; 9 nucleotides match TRBD1. The junction had 7 bases not matched to a gene; V was cut back by 9 bases and J by 6 bases. The CDR3 runs to 13 residues. Germline V CDR1 and CDR2: SEHNR, FQNEAQ (reference sequence). The CDR3 protein is CASTQGAADTQYF. The CDR3 DNA is TGTGCCAGTACACAGGGGGCTGCTGATACGCAGTATTTT.

The rearrangement links TRBV11-2 to TRBJ2-1; no firm D call. V gave up 0 bases and J gave up 0 bases, with 9 bases separating them. This CDR3 comprises 16 residues. Germline CDR1 reads SGHAT; CDR2 reads FQNNGV. CDR3 nucleotides: TGTGCCAGCAGCTTAGACGGCCTCGGCTCCTACAATGAGCAGTTCTTC. Amino acids: CASSLDGLGSYNEQFF. Variable domain in full (rest from reference TRBV11-2 and TRBJ2-1): EAGVAQSPRYKIIEKRQSVAFWCNPISGHATLYWYQQILGQGPKLLIQFQNNGVVDDSQLPKDRFSAERLKGVDSTLKIQPAKLEDSAVYLCASSLDGLGSYNEQFFGPGTRLTVL.

This chain uses TRBV6-5 with TRBJ2-1, with 7 bases lining up with TRBD2. CDR1 MNHEY and CDR2 SVGAGI come from the germline V gene. This CDR3 region has 15 residues. V lost 4 bases to trimming and J lost 7 bases; unmatched junction nucleotides: 10. The CDR3 region is CASSFEREFPNEQFF. For the CDR3, the DNA is TGTGCCAGCAGTTTCGAGCGGGAATTCCCGAATGAGCAGTTCTTC.